These T cell receptor beta chains were read from a single sample in a study of regulatory T cells in long-lasting Graves disease. TCRdb re-derived calls from the multiplex PCR reads in MiXCR, one entry per CDR3 protein. The repertoire holds roughly 360,000 distinct CDR3 sequences, with about an eighth as singletons. The same sample was also used in a study of T cells in Graves' hyperthyroidism and ophthalmopathy.

The source material was peripheral blood mononuclear cells (PBMCs), sampled at new diagnosis, from a patient treated with antithyroid drugs. These receptors came from a woman younger than 35 with Graves disease. Both conserved end residues are part of each CDR3. The D gene is left open where the match is weak. Only part of the rows carry a size: once, few, many, or a class if the clone is expanded.

D	V	J	size	DNA	CDR3
-	TRBV7-9	TRBJ1-2	many	TGTGCCAGCAGCTTGACGGACAATGACCTAAGAGGCTACACCTTC	CASSLTDNDLRGYTF
-	TRBV3-1	TRBJ2-1	many	TGTGCCAGCAGCCAAGATGTGACTTATGGGGGGTTAAGGCCGTTCTTC	CASSQDVTYGGLRPFF
-	TRBV12-3/TRBV12-4	TRBJ2-2	many	TGTGCCAGCAGGGACGACGGGACCGGGGAGCTGTTTTTT	CASRDDGTGELFF
-	TRBV20-1	TRBJ2-1	many	TGCAGTGCTAGAGGGTTTGGATCTGAGCAGTTCTTC	CSARGFGSEQFF
-	TRBV12-3/TRBV12-4	TRBJ1-2	-	TGTGCCAGCAGCCCCTACACAGACAGAAACTATGGCTACACCTTC	CASSPYTDRNYGYTF
-	TRBV12-3/TRBV12-4	TRBJ1-1	many	TGTGCCAGCAGTTGGGAGGGGGGCACTGAAGCTTTCTTT	CASSWEGGTEAFF
-	TRBV5-1	TRBJ1-2	few	TGCGCCAGCAGCTTGGACCGGCGAGGGGATGGCTACACCTTC	CASSLDRRGDGYTF
-	TRBV16	TRBJ1-2	many	TGTGCCAGCAGCCAATCGATCCCCCAACAGTTTGGCTACACCTTC	CASSQSIPQQFGYTF
TRBD2	TRBV5-1	TRBJ2-1	few	TGCGCCAGCAGCCCCGGGACTAACAATGAGCAGTTCTTC	CASSPGTNNEQFF
TRBD1	TRBV20-1	TRBJ2-7	-	TGCAGTGCTACAAATCAAGACAGGGCCCGTGGCGAGCAGTACTTC	CSATNQDRARGEQYF
TRBD2	TRBV12-3/TRBV12-4	TRBJ2-1	many	TGTGCCAGCAGTTTGGGACTAGCGGGGGGGCGGAATGAGCAGTTCTTC	CASSLGLAGGRNEQFF
-	TRBV7-3	TRBJ2-1	-	TGTGCCAGCAGCTTACGTCGGGGGAGTGGGCAGGAGCAGTCCTTC	CASSLRRGSGQEQSF
-	TRBV25-1	TRBJ2-1	-	TGTGCCAGCAGTGAAGAACAAGAGCAGTTCTTC	CASSEEQEQFF
-	TRBV18	TRBJ2-5	many	TGTGCCAGCTCACCATCCGGCAGTCTGCGAACTCGGGAGACCCAGTACTTC	CASSPSGSLRTRETQYF
-	TRBV20-1	TRBJ1-4	many	TGCAGTGCTAGGACTGGCACGACTGGGGAAAAACTGTTTTTT	CSARTGTTGEKLFF
-	TRBV12-3/TRBV12-4	TRBJ2-3	many	TGTGCCAGCAGTTTAGTACAGGCCACTAGCACAGATACGCAGTATTTT	CASSLVQATSTDTQYF
-	TRBV6-1	TRBJ1-2	few	TGTGCCAGCACAGCGGGGTGGTCCGGCTACACCTTC	CASTAGWSGYTF
-	TRBV9	TRBJ2-2	-	TGTGCCAGCAGCGTAGAACGCGACACCGGGGAGCTGTTTTTT	CASSVERDTGELFF
-	TRBV20-1	TRBJ2-5	many	TGCAGTGCTAGAGATGACGGGGCGGGAACTAGCCGGATAGAGACCCAGTACTTC	CSARDDGAGTSRIETQYF
TRBD2	TRBV7-2	TRBJ2-3	many	TGTGCCAGCAGCTCTATCGGACTAGCGGGATCAGATACGCAGTATTTT	CASSSIGLAGSDTQYF